The entry that follows covers one T cell receptor (beta chain) sequence. The antigen is unknown. The assay was immunoSEQ multiplex PCR, and TCRdb's table has in-frame clones only and misses some. Of about 2.3 million clones listed, under 95% are singletons. The entry originates in a study of shared clonotypes between healthy human individuals. Study in general: The cohort comprised a couple of women and a few men. Their ages spanned 18 to 49 years. Each donor had three CD4 naive, three CD4 memory, two CD8 naive and one CD8 memory plate.

After removal of 5 bases from V and 3 bases from J, the junction contained 6 bases not matched to a gene. The CDR3 extends over 16 amino acids. From germline, CDR1 is LNHDA and CDR2 SQIVND (reference sequence). The study, taken as a whole, reports: On the whole, naive subsets had larger estimated richness than memory subsets had. Rarefaction indicated that sorted-subset sequencing remained incomplete although depth was large.

The receptor was derived from a man aged 18 to 30 in good health. Some clones in this sample may be carry-over from other donors' samples. Sequenced: naive CD4+ T cells from PBMCs. The subset is: CD45RA+ positively selected. This chain joins TRBV19 and TRBJ2-3; 12 positions match TRBD2. This chain's CDR3 is CASSPTSGRLTDTQYF. CDR3 nucleotides: TGTGCCAGTAGTCCCACTAGCGGGAGGTTAACAGATACGCAGTATTTT. The full variable domain, rest sourced from reference TRBV19 and TRBJ2-3, is DGGITQSPKYLFRKEGQNVTLSCEQNLNHDAMYWYRQDPGQGLRLIYYSQIVNDFQKGDIAEGYSVSREKKESFPLTVTSAQKNPTAFYLCASSPTSGRLTDTQYFGPGTRLTVL.